Below, 27 T cell receptor beta chains from the same sample are listed, as sequenced in a study of CD8 T cells in ankylosing spondylitis. TCRdb passed the 5' RACE reads through MiXCR, listing each CDR3 protein once. The data hold tens of thousands of distinct CDR3 sequences, with less than 3% observed a single time. The sample consisted of blood, either unsorted or a sorted T cell fraction (not recorded which). Every receptor here comes from a male donor with ankylosing spondylitis or in good health (not recorded which).

This clonotype was seen ten or more times. J is TRBJ1-2 and V is TRBV9, with TRBD1 matching 11 bases. Germline assignment: CDR1 SGDLS and CDR2 YYNGEE. The CDR3 loop spans 17 amino acids. After removal of 3 bases from V and 4 bases from J, the junction contained 11 bases not matched to a gene. This CDR3 is CASSGTGGDSSFYGYTF. DNA of the CDR3: TGTGCCAGCAGCGGGACAGGGGGCGACTCCTCCTTCTATGGCTACACCTTC.

This clonotype was recorded many times. V and J are TRBV9 and TRBJ2-1; D is unclear. Germline V lookup: CDR1 SGDLS, CDR2 YYNGEE. The length of the CDR3 is 14 residues. V lost 2 bases and J lost 8, with 14 bases in between. This CDR3 reads CASSVTSPGHEQFF. CDR3 bases: TGTGCCAGCAGCGTGACTTCCCCCGGGCATGAGCAGTTCTTC.

This clonotype was counted ten times or more. The V and J genes are TRBV9 and TRBJ2-7; TRBD2 agrees at 12 bases. CDR1 and CDR2 from the germline V gene are SGDLS and YYNGEE. The V segment lost 4 bases and the J segment 7 bases; nucleotides outside the gene matches: 9. The CDR3 contains 15 residues. CDR3 sequence (DNA): TGTGCCAGCAGCACCGAGACTAGCGGGAGTACTGAGCAGTACTTC. It encodes CASSTETSGSTEQYF.

Ten or more counts support this clonotype. The chain joins TRBV9 to TRBJ1-4; tentatively, D is TRBD1 (5 bases). The CDR3 sequence is 16 residues long. Per the germline V gene, CDR1 is SGDLS and CDR2 is YYNGEE. The V gene lost 3 bases and the J gene lost 3 bases, with 15 bases spanning the gap. The CDR3 region has the DNA TGTGCCAGCAGCGCCCTTCCCGGGACCTCTAATGAAAAACTGTTTTTT. It codes for CASSALPGTSNEKLFF.

This clonotype was counted many times. V gene TRBV9 combines with J gene TRBJ2-2; 9 bases are a match to TRBD2. V was clipped by 2 bases and J by 3 bases; unmatched bases: 8. Germline V gene data show CDR1 as SGDLS and CDR2 as YYNGEE. This CDR3 region has 17 residues. This chain's CDR3 is CASSVSGSARDTGELFF. The DNA of the CDR3 is TGTGCCAGCAGCGTTAGCGGGAGCGCGAGAGACACCGGGGAGCTGTTTTTT. Looking up the rest from reference TRBV9 and TRBJ2-2 gives the full variable domain: DSGVTQTPKHLITATGQRVTLRCSPRSGDLSVYWYQQSLDQGLQFLIQYYNGEERAKGNILERFSAQQFPDLHSELNLSSLELGDSALYFCASSVSGSARDTGELFFGEGSRLTVL.

This clonotype was observed many times. The chain employs TRBV9 and TRBJ1-5; D is uncertain. This CDR3 is built from 14 residues. Looked up from germline, CDR1 is SGDLS and CDR2 is YYNGEE. Between the trimmed V and J ends, which lost 0 bases and 1 base, there was a span of 5 bases. In DNA form, the CDR3 reads TGTGCCAGCAGCGTAGGGTGGAGCAATCAGCCCCAGCATTTT. Amino acid sequence: CASSVGWSNQPQHF.

In its sample, this clonotype was seen many times. CDR3 DNA sequence: TGTGCCAGCAGCTCCCGGTTGGTGGGAGATACGCAGTATTTT. Translating gives CASSSRLVGDTQYF. J is TRBJ2-3 and V is TRBV9; D uncertain. Germline CDR1 reads SGDLS; CDR2 reads YYNGEE. The CDR3 is 14 residues long. The germline V and J ends were trimmed by 4 bases and 5 bases, with 14 bases remaining between them.

This clonotype was picked up many times. J is TRBJ2-2 and V is TRBV9, with D possibly called TRBD1 or TRBD2 (5 bases each). The V end was cut by 2 bases, the J end by 5 bases, with 16 bases between. This CDR3 comprises 16 residues. Germline assignment: CDR1 SGDLS and CDR2 YYNGEE. CDR3 DNA sequence: TGTGCCAGCAGCGTCGGGGCCGGGCTGGAAACCGGGGAGCTGTTTTTT. Protein product: CASSVGAGLETGELFF.

This clonotype appeared many times. The rearrangement links TRBV9 to TRBJ2-1; perhaps TRBD1 as D (6 bases). Per germline, CDR1 SGDLS and CDR2 YYNGEE. The germline V and J ends were trimmed by 0 bases and 7 bases, with 8 bases remaining between them. CDR3 size: 13 residues. The CDR3 sequence is CASSVGGRNEQFF. The CDR3 DNA is TGTGCCAGCAGCGTAGGGGGGCGGAATGAGCAGTTCTTC.

At least ten counts were recorded for this clonotype. The V and J genes are TRBV9 and TRBJ1-3; D not certain. The CDR3 loop spans 13 amino acids. CDR1 SGDLS and CDR2 YYNGEE come from the germline V gene. Trimming took off 3 bases at V and 4 bases at J, with 8 bases between the two ends. The CDR3 loop reads CASSESTGNTIYF. CDR3 DNA: TGTGCCAGCAGCGAATCCACAGGAAACACCATATATTTT.

This clonotype was found many times. This rearrangement joins TRBV9 to TRBJ2-7; D is unresolved. There are 14 residues in the CDR3. V shed 0 bases and J shed 0 bases, with 7 bases lying between them. Germline CDR1 reads SGDLS; CDR2 reads YYNGEE. The CDR3 nucleotides are TGTGCCAGCAGCGTAGGGCGAAGCTCCTACGAGCAGTACTTC. It specifies CASSVGRSSYEQYF.

This clonotype was recorded at least ten times. The rearrangement joins TRBV9 to TRBJ2-7; D call uncertain. V was pared by 0 bases and J by 6 bases, with 10 bases between. Germline V gives CDR1 SGDLS, CDR2 YYNGEE. The CDR3 totals 13 residues. This CDR3 is CASSVGLVGEQYF. In nucleotides, the CDR3 is TGTGCCAGCAGCGTAGGTCTCGTTGGCGAGCAGTACTTC.

This clonotype came up many times. This sequence joins TRBV9 and TRBJ2-1; TRBD2 matches 7 bases. The CDR3 runs to 15 residues. Germline loops: CDR1 SGDLS, CDR2 YYNGEE. V lost 3 bases, J lost 4 bases, and 7 bases stayed unmatched. The CDR3 reads CASSGAGTTYNEQFF. The CDR3 region has the DNA TGTGCCAGCAGCGGCGCCGGGACTACTTACAATGAGCAGTTCTTC.

This clonotype showed up many times. The chain joins TRBV9 to TRBJ2-2; 9 positions agree with TRBD1. The ends lost 0 bases at V and 8 bases at J; junction bases unmatched: 8. The CDR3 totals 16 residues. The V gene's germline CDR1 is SGDLS and CDR2 YYNGEE. CDR3 region: CASSVGLGQGFGELFF. Here the CDR3 DNA reads TGTGCCAGCAGCGTAGGTTTGGGACAGGGCTTTGGGGAGCTGTTTTTT.

At least ten counts were recorded for this clonotype. The rearrangement uses TRBV9 and TRBJ2-5; D remains unclear. Germline loops: CDR1 SGDLS, CDR2 YYNGEE. The CDR3 totals 13 residues. V was trimmed by 3 bases and J by 3 bases, leaving 9 bases between them. The CDR3 DNA reads as TGTGCCAGCAGCGCGGGTACGGAAGAGACCCAGTACTTC. This encodes CASSAGTEETQYF. Looking up the rest from reference TRBV9 and TRBJ2-5 gives the full variable domain: DSGVTQTPKHLITATGQRVTLRCSPRSGDLSVYWYQQSLDQGLQFLIQYYNGEERAKGNILERFSAQQFPDLHSELNLSSLELGDSALYFCASSAGTEETQYFGPGTRLLVL.

This chain connects TRBV9 to TRBJ1-5, with 7 bases aligning to TRBD1. The CDR3 covers 15 residues. Germline V lookup: CDR1 SGDLS, CDR2 YYNGEE. Unmatched junction bases numbered 8, after V lost 4 bases and J lost 4 bases. CDR3 sequence reads: CASSPAGTVNQPQHF. For the CDR3, the DNA is TGTGCCAGCAGCCCTGCCGGGACAGTGAATCAGCCCCAGCATTTT.

This clonotype was picked up many times. This rearrangement joins TRBV9 to TRBJ2-1; possibly TRBD1 or TRBD2 for D (6 bases each). The CDR3 consists of 15 residues. Trimming took 6 bases from V and 4 from J, leaving 17 bases between them. Per the germline V gene, CDR1 is SGDLS and CDR2 is YYNGEE. Here the CDR3 DNA reads TGTGCCAGCACCAAGGGGGGAGGAAATTACAATGAGCAGTTCTTC. Protein: CASTKGGGNYNEQFF. The whole variable domain, remainder taken from reference TRBV9 and TRBJ2-1, is DSGVTQTPKHLITATGQRVTLRCSPRSGDLSVYWYQQSLDQGLQFLIQYYNGEERAKGNILERFSAQQFPDLHSELNLSSLELGDSALYFCASTKGGGNYNEQFFGPGTRLTVL.

As concerns this clonotype: This may be a read error: a much more frequent sequence differs by one nucleotide. The genes are TRBV9 and TRBJ2-2, with TRBD1 identical over 11 bases. Germline-derived CDR1 and CDR2 are SGDLS and YYNGEE. The CDR3 spans 15 residues. The CDR3 bases are TGTGTCAGCAGCGTAGGGGACAGGGGGTCCGGGGAGCTGTTTTTT. It specifies CVSSVGDRGSGELFF.

The sample holds many counts of this clonotype. The chain combines TRBV9 with TRBJ1-1; D is possibly TRBD1 (6 bases). CDR1 SGDLS and CDR2 YYNGEE come from the germline V gene. Deletions cut 4 bases from V and 1 base from J, with 11 bases between. The CDR3 has 14 amino acids. The CDR3 loop reads CASSKGGTNTEAFF. DNA of the CDR3: TGTGCCAGCAGCAAGGGGGGAACGAACACTGAAGCTTTCTTT. Using reference TRBV9 and TRBJ1-1 for the parts outside the CDR3, the full variable domain is DSGVTQTPKHLITATGQRVTLRCSPRSGDLSVYWYQQSLDQGLQFLIQYYNGEERAKGNILERFSAQQFPDLHSELNLSSLELGDSALYFCASSKGGTNTEAFFGQGTRLTVV.

This clonotype was seen ten or more times. CDR3 sequence reads: CASSPRPTPETQYF. As DNA, the CDR3 is TGTGCCAGCAGCCCTCGGCCCACCCCGGAGACCCAGTACTTC. The rearrangement uses TRBV9 and TRBJ2-5, with D hard to call. The CDR3 consists of 14 residues. V lost 4 bases to trimming and J lost 5 bases, with 15 bases between them. In germline, CDR1 is SGDLS, CDR2 YYNGEE.

This clonotype was observed many times. This chain joins TRBV9 and TRBJ2-3, with D possibly called TRBD1 or TRBD2 (5 bases each). This CDR3 is 14 amino acids long. Germline V CDR1 and CDR2: SGDLS, YYNGEE. V was cut by 4 bases and J by 6 bases, with 15 bases left in between. This CDR3 reads CASSPGTFSDTQYF. CDR3 in DNA: TGTGCCAGCAGCCCCGGGACGTTCAGCGATACGCAGTATTTT.

This clonotype was seen a few times. The CDR3, as DNA: TGTGCCGGTCCGGGGACCGGGACTAGGGACAATGAGCAGTTCTTC. Amino acid sequence: CAGPGTGTRDNEQFF. The chain is built from TRBV6-1 and TRBJ2-1; TRBD2 matches at 8 bases. Germline lookup yields CDR1 MNHNS and CDR2 SASEGT. Losses at the gene ends were 11 bases for V and 5 bases for J; bases not matched to a gene: 14. This CDR3 is built from 15 residues.

This clonotype came up many times. This sequence joins TRBV9 and TRBJ1-2; D not certain. This CDR3 contains 16 residues. Germline V gene lookup returns CDR1 SGDLS and CDR2 YYNGEE. Trimming left V 0 bases short and J 5 bases short, with 17 bases between. The CDR3 DNA reads TGTGCCAGCAGCGTAGAAGGCGGGGTGCAAGCGTATGGCTACACCTTC. It is translated as CASSVEGGVQAYGYTF. Using reference TRBV9 and TRBJ1-2 for the parts outside the CDR3, the full variable domain is DSGVTQTPKHLITATGQRVTLRCSPRSGDLSVYWYQQSLDQGLQFLIQYYNGEERAKGNILERFSAQQFPDLHSELNLSSLELGDSALYFCASSVEGGVQAYGYTFGSGTRLTVV.

This clonotype was seen many times. This chain joins TRBV9 and TRBJ2-3, with 8 positions matching TRBD2. The CDR3 has 16 residues. V gave up 1 base and J gave up 0 bases; unmatched junction bases: 4. The V gene's germline CDR1 is SGDLS and CDR2 YYNGEE. CDR3 in DNA: TGTGCCAGCAGCGTAACTAGCGGATTAAGCACAGATACGCAGTATTTT. This sequence encodes CASSVTSGLSTDTQYF.

This clonotype was seen repeatedly, ten times or more. The V and J genes are TRBV9 and TRBJ1-1; tentatively, D is TRBD1 (6 bases). The germline CDR1 and CDR2 sequences are SGDLS and YYNGEE. The CDR3 contains 15 residues. Trimming cost V 3 bases and J 2 bases, with 14 bases left between them. The CDR3 protein is CASSATGSVNTEAFF. For the CDR3, the DNA is TGTGCCAGCAGCGCCACAGGGAGTGTCAACACTGAAGCTTTCTTT.

This clonotype was seen at least ten times. The chain joins TRBV9 to TRBJ2-3; 13 bases map to TRBD2. With 2 bases clipped from V and 5 bases from J, the junction kept 8 bases outside the gene matches. The CDR3 has 17 residues. Germline CDR1 is SGDLS and CDR2 is YYNGEE. CDR3 in DNA: TGTGCCAGCAGCGTTACTAGCGGGAGGGCCGGGGGAGATACGCAGTATTTT. Translated: CASSVTSGRAGGDTQYF. Complete variable domain (other parts from reference TRBV9 and TRBJ2-3): DSGVTQTPKHLITATGQRVTLRCSPRSGDLSVYWYQQSLDQGLQFLIQYYNGEERAKGNILERFSAQQFPDLHSELNLSSLELGDSALYFCASSVTSGRAGGDTQYFGPGTRLTVL.

This clonotype was counted at least ten times. The chain couples TRBV9 to TRBJ2-2; D remains ambiguous. V gave up 6 bases and J gave up 6 bases, with 15 bases separating them. The CDR3 sequence is 14 residues long. Germline CDR1 is SGDLS and CDR2 is YYNGEE. The CDR3 DNA sequence: TGTGCCAGCACCGTCGCAGTCCCGGCCGGGGAGCTGTTTTTT. Its protein product is CASTVAVPAGELFF.